A selection of T cell receptor beta chains follows, all from one sample in a study of cytomegalovirus exposure and HLA in healthy donors. Clones were read by immunoSEQ multiplex PCR, and TCRdb kept only the in-frame ones, dropping some. The sample totals some 150,000 clones. Sequenced sample: PBMCs. The receptors originated from a woman aged 18-30 years in good health and CMV-seropositive. CDR3s include the opening cysteine and the closing phenylalanine or tryptophan. The D gene is left open where the match is weak.

CDR3: CASSYQGSLFAEAFF; DNA: TGTGCCAGCAGTTACCAGGGGTCTCTTTTCGCTGAAGCTTTCTTT; J: TRBJ1-1; D: NA; V: TRBV6-5
CDR3: CASTEGGGIETQYF; DNA: TGTGCCAGTACCGAGGGGGGAGGGATAGAGACCCAGTACTTC; J: TRBJ2-5; D: NA; V: TRBV6-1
CDR3: CASSLEGAGELFF; DNA: TGTGCCAGCAGCCTCGAGGGAGCCGGGGAGCTGTTTTTT; J: TRBJ2-2; D: NA; V: TRBV6-4
CDR3: CASSLGSDRFGTDTQYF; DNA: TGTGCCAGCAGCTTGGGGTCTGACAGGTTCGGCACAGATACGCAGTATTTT; J: TRBJ2-3; D: NA; V: TRBV5-4
CDR3: CAIRSSDPYEQYF; DNA: TGTGCCATCAGATCTAGCGACCCCTACGAGCAGTACTTC; J: TRBJ2-7; D: NA; V: TRBV10-3
CDR3: CASSLGGREQFF; DNA: TGTGCCAGCAGCTTAGGGGGGCGGGAGCAGTTCTTC; J: TRBJ2-1; D: NA; V: TRBV13
CDR3: CASSSDNYEQYF; DNA: TGTGCCAGCAGCTCGGACAACTACGAGCAGTACTTC; J: TRBJ2-7; D: NA; V: TRBV11-1
CDR3: CASSLAGAGKDTQYF; DNA: TGTGCCAGCAGCTTAGCGGGGGCTGGTAAAGATACGCAGTATTTT; J: TRBJ2-3; D: NA; V: TRBV7-9
CDR3: CASSLVQQRTDTQYF; DNA: TGTGCCAGCAGCTTAGTACAGCAGCGCACAGATACGCAGTATTTT; J: TRBJ2-3; D: NA; V: TRBV7-8
CDR3: CASRGAEANYGYTF; DNA: TGTGCCAGTCGGGGGGCAGAAGCTAACTATGGCTACACCTTC; J: TRBJ1-2; D: NA; V: TRBV6-5
CDR3: CASSLEAQVLSSYEQYF; DNA: TGTGCCAGCAGCCTCGAAGCCCAAGTCCTTAGCTCCTACGAGCAGTACTTC; J: TRBJ2-7; D: NA; V: TRBV4-2
CDR3: CAWSYSGGWDEQFF; DNA: TGTGCCTGGAGTTACTCGGGGGGATGGGATGAGCAGTTCTTC; J: TRBJ2-1; D: TRBD2; V: TRBV30
CDR3: CASSPRVGATGNTIYF; DNA: TGTGCCAGCAGCCCACGCGTGGGGGCTACTGGAAACACCATATATTTT; J: TRBJ1-3; D: NA; V: TRBV7-8
CDR3: CASSLLGEMNTEAFF; DNA: TGTGCCAGCAGTTTATTGGGAGAAATGAACACTGAAGCTTTCTTT; J: TRBJ1-1; D: NA; V: TRBV28
CDR3: CASKSEGADEKLFF; DNA: TGCGCCAGCAAGTCGGAGGGGGCGGATGAAAAACTGTTTTTT; J: TRBJ1-4; D: TRBD1; V: TRBV5-1
CDR3: CASSLLGATGTGELFF; DNA: TGTGCCAGCAGCTTATTGGGGGCGACTGGGACCGGGGAGCTGTTTTTT; J: TRBJ2-2; D: NA; V: TRBV7-8
CDR3: CASSLSYGRSNSPLHF; DNA: TGTGCCAGCAGCTTGTCATACGGTAGAAGTAATTCACCCCTCCACTTT; J: TRBJ1-6; D: NA; V: TRBV5-6
CDR3: CASSPGLAGEQYF; DNA: TGTGCCAGCAGCCCCGGACTAGCGGGCGAGCAGTACTTC; J: TRBJ2-7; D: TRBD2; V: TRBV7-9
CDR3: CAWSIGQGNNEKLFF; DNA: TGTGCCTGGAGTATCGGACAGGGTAATAATGAAAAACTGTTTTTT; J: TRBJ1-4; D: TRBD1; V: TRBV30
CDR3: CASSLLTSPNPSYNEQFF; DNA: TGTGCCAGCAGCTTATTGACTAGCCCGAACCCCTCCTACAATGAGCAGTTCTTC; J: TRBJ2-1; D: TRBD2; V: TRBV13
CDR3: CASSLDGTGTETQYF; DNA: TGCGCCAGCAGCTTGGACGGGACAGGGACAGAGACCCAGTACTTC; J: TRBJ2-5; D: TRBD1; V: TRBV5-1
CDR3: CASSGGQDHYGYTF; DNA: TGTGCCAGCAGCGGGGGACAGGATCACTATGGCTACACCTTC; J: TRBJ1-2; D: TRBD1; V: TRBV9
CDR3: CASSPVLVQGAGEKLFF; DNA: TGTGCCAGCTCACCGGTACTAGTACAGGGGGCAGGCGAAAAACTGTTTTTT; J: TRBJ1-4; D: TRBD1; V: TRBV18
CDR3: CASSDRTGRAFF; DNA: TGTGCCAGCAGTGACCGGACAGGGCGAGCTTTCTTT; J: TRBJ1-1; D: TRBD1; V: TRBV2
CDR3: CASSQGTETTYEQYF; DNA: TGTGCCAGCAGCCAGGGTACAGAGACAACCTACGAGCAGTACTTC; J: TRBJ2-7; D: NA; V: TRBV14